The subject of this entry is one T cell receptor beta chain. Its cognate antigen is unknown. TCRdb keeps only in-frame clones here, not all; method: immunoSEQ multiplex PCR. The sample has 30,000 to 45,000 clones; 75% to 90% are singletons. Stated time point: naive CD8 control sorted from an acute-time-point sample. Montreal Hepatitis C Cohort donors who inject drugs were seen every 3 months. The CDR3 has 15 amino acids. Germline-derived CDR1 and CDR2 are MNHEY and SMNVEV (reference sequence). Trimming left V 4 bases short and J 9 bases short, with 19 bases between. The data originate from a study of CD8 T cells in acute hepatitis C reinfection. Study outcomes and limitations: Overrepresentation in the naive pool did not explain the preferential TRBV04 and TRBV06 usage seen in all groups. Diversity was high, without significant differences between resolver and chronic groups. NS3-1073 specific cells were too rare to sort at chronic follow-up.

This receptor was taken from a woman aged 18-29 years who spontaneously cleared hepatitis C infection. Input material: naive CD8+ T cells from PBMCs. The J gene is TRBJ2-1, the V gene TRBV27; maybe TRBD2 (5 bases). The CDR3 bases are TGTGCCAGCAGTTCTCCGGGAATGAATTTAGGTGAGCAGTTCTTC. It specifies CASSSPGMNLGEQFF.